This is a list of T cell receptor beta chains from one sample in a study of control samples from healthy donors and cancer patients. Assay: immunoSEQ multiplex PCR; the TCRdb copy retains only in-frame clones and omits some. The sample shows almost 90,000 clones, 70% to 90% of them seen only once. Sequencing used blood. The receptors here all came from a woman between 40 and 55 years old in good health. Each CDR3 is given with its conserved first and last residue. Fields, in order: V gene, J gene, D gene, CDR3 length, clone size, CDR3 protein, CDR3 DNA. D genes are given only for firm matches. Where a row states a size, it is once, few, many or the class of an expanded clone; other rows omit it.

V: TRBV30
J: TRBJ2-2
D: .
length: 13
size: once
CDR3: CAWIRGNTGELFF
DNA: TGTGCCTGGATCCGGGGGAACACCGGGGAGCTGTTTTTT

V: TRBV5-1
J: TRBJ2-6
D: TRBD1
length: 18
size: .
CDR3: CASSPLGQGASGANVLTF
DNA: TGCGCCAGCAGCCCCCTAGGACAGGGGGCTTCTGGGGCCAACGTCCTGACTTTC

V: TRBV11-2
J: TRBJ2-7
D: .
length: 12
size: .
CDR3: CASSRRDGEQYF
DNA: TGTGCCAGCAGCCGCCGTGACGGCGAGCAGTACTTC

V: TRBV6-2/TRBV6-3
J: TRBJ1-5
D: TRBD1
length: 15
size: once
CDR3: CASSPDRAGNQPQHF
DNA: TGTGCCAGCAGTCCCGACAGGGCTGGCAATCAGCCCCAGCATTTT

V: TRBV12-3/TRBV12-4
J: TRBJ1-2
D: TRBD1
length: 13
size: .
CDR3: CASSRRDSDGYTF
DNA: TGTGCCAGCAGTCGGCGGGACAGTGATGGCTACACCTTC

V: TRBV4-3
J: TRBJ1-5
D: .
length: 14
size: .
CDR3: CASSQDLGNQPQHF
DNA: TGCGCCAGCAGCCAAGATCTGGGGAATCAGCCCCAGCATTTT

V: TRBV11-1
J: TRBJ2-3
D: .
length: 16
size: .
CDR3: CASSLAPPGRTDTQYF
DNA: TGTGCCAGCAGCTTAGCGCCTCCGGGGAGGACAGATACGCAGTATTTT

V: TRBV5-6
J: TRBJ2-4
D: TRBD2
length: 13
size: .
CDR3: CASSLTGGNIQYF
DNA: TGTGCCAGCAGCTTAACGGGGGGAAACATTCAGTACTTC

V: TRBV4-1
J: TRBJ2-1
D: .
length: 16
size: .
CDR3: CASSQDPNYDHNEQFF
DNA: TGCGCCAGCAGCCAAGATCCCAATTACGATCACAATGAGCAGTTCTTC

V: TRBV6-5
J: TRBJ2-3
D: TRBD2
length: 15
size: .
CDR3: CASSYSRRGGNTQYF
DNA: TGTGCCAGCAGTTACTCGAGGCGGGGGGGTAATACGCAGTATTTT

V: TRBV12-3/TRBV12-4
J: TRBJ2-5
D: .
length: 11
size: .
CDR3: CASGLRETQYF
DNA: TGTGCCAGCGGATTACGGGAGACCCAGTACTTC

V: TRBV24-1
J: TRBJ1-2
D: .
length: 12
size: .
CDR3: CATSDLRGDYTF
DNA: TGTGCCACCAGTGATTTAAGGGGGGACTACACCTTC

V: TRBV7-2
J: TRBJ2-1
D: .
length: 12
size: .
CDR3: CASSSQGNEQFF
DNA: TGTGCCAGCAGCTCTCAGGGCAATGAGCAGTTCTTC

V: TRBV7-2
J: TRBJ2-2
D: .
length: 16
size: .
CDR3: CASSLESAQFTGELFF
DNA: TGTGCCAGCAGCTTAGAAAGCGCGCAGTTTACCGGGGAGCTGTTTTTT

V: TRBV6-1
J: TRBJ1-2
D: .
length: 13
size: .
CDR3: CASSEMENYGYTF
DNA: TGTGCCAGCAGTGAGATGGAAAACTATGGCTACACCTTC

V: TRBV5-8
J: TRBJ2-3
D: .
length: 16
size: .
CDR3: CASSLISSRSTDTQYF
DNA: TGTGCCAGCAGCCTCATTAGTAGCCGGAGCACAGATACGCAGTATTTT

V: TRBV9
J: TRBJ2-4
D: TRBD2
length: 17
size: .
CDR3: CASSIGTSGVRENIQYF
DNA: TGTGCCAGCAGCATTGGGACTAGCGGGGTAAGAGAAAACATTCAGTACTTC

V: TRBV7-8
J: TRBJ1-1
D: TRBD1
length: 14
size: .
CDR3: CASSTGGRGTEAFF
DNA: TGTGCCAGCAGCACAGGGGGCAGGGGCACTGAAGCTTTCTTT

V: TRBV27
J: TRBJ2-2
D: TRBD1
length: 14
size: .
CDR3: CASSWTGGTGELFF
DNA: TGTGCCAGCAGTTGGACAGGGGGGACCGGGGAGCTGTTTTTT

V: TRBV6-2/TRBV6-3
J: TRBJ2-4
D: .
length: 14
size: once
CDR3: CASSYRGNQNIQYF
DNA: TGTGCCAGCAGTTACCGGGGGAACCAAAACATTCAGTACTTC

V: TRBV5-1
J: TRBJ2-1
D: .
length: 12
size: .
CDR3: CASSLHKNEQFF
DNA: TGCGCCAGCAGCTTGCACAAGAATGAGCAGTTCTTC

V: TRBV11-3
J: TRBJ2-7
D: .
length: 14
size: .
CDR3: CASSLGASSYEQYF
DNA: TGTGCCAGCAGCTTAGGGGCGAGCTCCTACGAGCAGTACTTC

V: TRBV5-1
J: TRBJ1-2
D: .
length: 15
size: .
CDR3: CASSLAPGANYGHTF
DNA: TGCGCCAGCAGCTTAGCCCCGGGCGCTAACTATGGCCACACCTTC

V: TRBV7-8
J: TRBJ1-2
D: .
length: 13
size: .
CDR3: CASSRPQYYGYTF
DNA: TGTGCCAGCAGCCGCCCACAGTACTATGGCTACACCTTC

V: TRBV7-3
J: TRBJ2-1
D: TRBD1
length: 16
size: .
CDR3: CASSSMGTGDRNEQFF
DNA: TGTGCCAGCAGCTCAATGGGGACAGGGGATAGAAATGAGCAGTTCTTC

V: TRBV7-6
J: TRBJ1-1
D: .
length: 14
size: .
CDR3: CASSPGRPNTEAFF
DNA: TGTGCCAGCAGCCCTGGACGCCCGAACACTGAAGCTTTCTTT

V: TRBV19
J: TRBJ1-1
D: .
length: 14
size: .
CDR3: CASSIEGRGSEAFF
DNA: TGTGCCAGTAGTATTGAGGGCAGGGGCTCTGAAGCTTTCTTT

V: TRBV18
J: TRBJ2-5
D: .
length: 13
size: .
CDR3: CASSPGLKETQYF
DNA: TGTGCCAGCTCACCGGGTCTTAAAGAGACCCAGTACTTC